This T cell receptor beta chain was recorded in a study of blood T cell repertoires in COVID-19. For the study at large: Specimens from acute and convalescent COVID-19 originated in the United States, Italy and Spain. Nucleic acid was either cDNA or gDNA, and it came from T cells, B-cell-depleted T cells, or PBMCs.

Germline lookup yields CDR1 SSHAT and CDR2 FNYEAQ (reference sequence). This CDR3 is built from 15 residues. This clone was detected only once. One end of the junction fails to match germline, which may point to a read error. In the study's own analysis: By means of reference gene primer amplification, nucleated cell counts were estimated. Assay used: immunoSEQ multiplex PCR; TCRdb lists only in-frame clones, some missing. That table supplies the V and J calls and clone size; D and trimming were determined from the DNA. The sample includes under 200,000 clones, 85% to 90% of them seen just once. The chain joins TRBV7-7 to TRBJ2-5, with 12 positions matching TRBD2. Sequencing input: peripheral blood. The sequence was collected from a man between 60 and 70 years old with COVID-19, enrolled during active disease. The CDR3 DNA is TGTGCTAGCAGTTCCGGACTAGCGGGAAGGGAGACCCAGTACTTC. It specifies CASSSGLAGRETQYF.